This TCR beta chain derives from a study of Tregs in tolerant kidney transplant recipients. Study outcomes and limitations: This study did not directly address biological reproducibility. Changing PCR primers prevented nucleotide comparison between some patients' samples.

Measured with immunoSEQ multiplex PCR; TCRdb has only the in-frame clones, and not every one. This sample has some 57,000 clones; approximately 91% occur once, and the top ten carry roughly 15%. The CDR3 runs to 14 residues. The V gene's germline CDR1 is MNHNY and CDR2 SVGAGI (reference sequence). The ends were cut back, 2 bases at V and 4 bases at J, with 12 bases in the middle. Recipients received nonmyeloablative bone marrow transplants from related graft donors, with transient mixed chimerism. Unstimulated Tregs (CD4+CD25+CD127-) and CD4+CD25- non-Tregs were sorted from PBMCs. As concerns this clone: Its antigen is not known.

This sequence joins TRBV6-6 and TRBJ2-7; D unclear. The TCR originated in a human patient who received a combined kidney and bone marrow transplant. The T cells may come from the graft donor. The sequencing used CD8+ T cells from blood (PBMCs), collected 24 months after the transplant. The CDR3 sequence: CASSYNTPLYEQYF. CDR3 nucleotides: TGTGCCAGCAGTTACAACACACCATTATACGAGCAGTACTTC.